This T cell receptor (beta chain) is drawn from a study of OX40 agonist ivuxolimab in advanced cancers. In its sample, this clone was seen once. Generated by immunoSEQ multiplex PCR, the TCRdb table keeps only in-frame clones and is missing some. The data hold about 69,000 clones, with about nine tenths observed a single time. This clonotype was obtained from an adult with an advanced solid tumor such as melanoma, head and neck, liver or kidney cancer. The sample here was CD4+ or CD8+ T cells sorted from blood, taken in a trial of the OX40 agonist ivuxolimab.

The DNA for the CDR3 is TGTGCCAGCAGTGGGACTGTGTCGTTGGACAATGAGCAGTTCTTC. Its translation: CASSGTVSLDNEQFF. The chain has TRBV28 and TRBJ2-1; possible D gene TRBD2, 6 bases. The CDR3 spans 15 residues. V dropped 5 bases and J dropped 5 bases, with 16 bases sitting between them. CDR1 and CDR2 (germline): MDHEN, SYDVKM.